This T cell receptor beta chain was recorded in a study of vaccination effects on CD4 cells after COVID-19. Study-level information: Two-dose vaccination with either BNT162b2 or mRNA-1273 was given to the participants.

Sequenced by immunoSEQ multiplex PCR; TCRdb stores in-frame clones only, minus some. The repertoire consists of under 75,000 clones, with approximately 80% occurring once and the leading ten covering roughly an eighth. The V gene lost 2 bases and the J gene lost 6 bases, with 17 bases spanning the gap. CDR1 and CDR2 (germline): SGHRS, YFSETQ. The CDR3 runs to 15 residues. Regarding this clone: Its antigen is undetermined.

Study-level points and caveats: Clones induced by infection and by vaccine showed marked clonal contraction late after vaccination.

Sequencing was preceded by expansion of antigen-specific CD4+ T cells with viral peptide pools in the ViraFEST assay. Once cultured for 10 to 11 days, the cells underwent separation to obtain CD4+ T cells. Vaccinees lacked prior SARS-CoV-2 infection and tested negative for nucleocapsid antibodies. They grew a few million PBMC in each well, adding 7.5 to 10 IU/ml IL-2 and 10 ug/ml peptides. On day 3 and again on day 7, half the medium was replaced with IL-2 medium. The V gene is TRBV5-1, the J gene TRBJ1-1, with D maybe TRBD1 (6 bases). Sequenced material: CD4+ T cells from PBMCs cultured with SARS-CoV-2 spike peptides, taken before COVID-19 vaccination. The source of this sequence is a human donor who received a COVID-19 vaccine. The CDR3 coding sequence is TGCGCCAGCAGCTTCGGTCCGGGCCGGGGGCCTGAAGCTTTCTTT. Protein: CASSFGPGRGPEAFF.